Listed below are T cell receptor beta chains from one sample, sequenced in a study of T cell responses to AZD1222 COVID-19 vaccine. TCRdb keeps only in-frame clones here, not all; method: immunoSEQ multiplex PCR. Of more than 100,000 clones listed, about 92% are singletons. The material sequenced was peripheral blood, taken 28 days after the second AZD1222 dose. Every receptor here comes from an adult who received the AZD1222 COVID-19 vaccine. The CDR3 runs from the conserved cysteine through the conserved F or W. Each record gives: D gene, J gene, V gene, clone size, CDR3 protein, CDR3 DNA. A D gene is named only where the DNA matches it firmly. A clone size is listed for some rows: how often the clone was seen (once, few, many), or a class if it is expanded.

NA	TRBJ1-2	TRBV9	NA	CASGGGKGYTF	TGTGCCAGCGGCGGGGGTAAGGGCTACACCTTC
TRBD1	TRBJ1-2	TRBV12-3/TRBV12-4	NA	CASKGQSDYGYTF	TGTGCCAGCAAGGGACAGTCGGACTATGGCTACACCTTC
NA	TRBJ2-7	TRBV7-2	NA	CASSLEWLSPYEQYF	TGTGCCAGCAGCTTAGAATGGCTATCCCCCTACGAGCAGTACTTC
NA	TRBJ1-1	TRBV11-3	NA	CASSRGINTEAFF	TGTGCCAGCAGCAGGGGAATCAACACTGAAGCTTTCTTT
NA	TRBJ1-1	TRBV6-6	NA	CASSILQGSEAFF	TGTGCCAGCAGTATTTTACAGGGCTCTGAAGCTTTCTTT
TRBD2	TRBJ2-3	TRBV11-2	NA	CASSAGGLDWTDTQYF	TGTGCCAGCAGCGCGGGGGGGCTGGACTGGACAGATACGCAGTATTTT
TRBD2	TRBJ2-1	TRBV20-1	NA	CSASGSGARSYNEQFF	TGCAGTGCTAGTGGAAGCGGGGCGAGGTCCTACAATGAGCAGTTCTTC
NA	TRBJ1-1	TRBV7-8	NA	CASSAGGGTEAFF	TGTGCCAGCAGCGCAGGCGGTGGCACTGAAGCTTTCTTT
NA	TRBJ1-5	TRBV7-8	once	CASTSRVGGQPQHF	TGTGCCAGCACCTCTCGGGTAGGAGGGCAGCCCCAGCATTTT
NA	TRBJ1-6	TRBV27	NA	CASSLGGLNSPLHF	TGTGCCAGCAGTTTAGGGGGGCTCAATTCACCCCTCCACTTT
NA	TRBJ1-4	TRBV5-1	NA	CASSPRDGRQEKLFF	TGCGCCAGCAGCCCCAGGGACGGCAGACAGGAAAAACTGTTTTTT
TRBD2	TRBJ2-3	TRBV29-1	NA	CSVVMVAGRLSTDTQYF	TGCAGCGTTGTGATGGTAGCGGGGCGATTGAGCACAGATACGCAGTATTTT
NA	TRBJ2-7	TRBV27	NA	CASSLWGGFAGEQYF	TGTGCCAGCAGTTTGTGGGGAGGATTCGCGGGCGAGCAGTACTTC
NA	TRBJ2-7	TRBV18	NA	CASSPGSGKTYEQYF	TGTGCCAGCTCACCTGGATCGGGAAAGACATACGAGCAGTACTTC
TRBD2	TRBJ2-3	TRBV29-1	NA	CSDSGGAEDTQYF	TGCAGCGATAGCGGGGGGGCGGAGGATACGCAGTATTTT
NA	TRBJ1-2	TRBV27	once	CASASNGRGGGYTF	TGTGCCAGCGCCTCAAACGGGAGGGGAGGTGGCTACACCTTC
TRBD1	TRBJ2-6	TRBV29-1	few	CSVENRDRGAGANVLTF	TGCAGCGTTGAGAACCGGGACAGGGGTGCTGGGGCCAACGTCCTGACTTTC
TRBD1	TRBJ2-3	TRBV5-8	NA	CASSADRGFTDTQYF	TGTGCCAGCAGCGCAGACAGGGGATTCACAGATACGCAGTATTTT
TRBD2	TRBJ2-4	TRBV4-3	NA	CASSHTLAGGAKNIQYF	TGCGCCAGCAGCCATACTCTAGCGGGGGGGGCCAAAAACATTCAGTACTTC
NA	TRBJ1-2	TRBV19	few	CASSRDGSYGYTF	TGTGCCAGTAGTCGGGACGGAAGCTATGGCTACACCTTC
NA	TRBJ1-4	TRBV6-5	NA	CASSPGILTNEKLFF	TGTGCCAGCAGTCCAGGGATCCTGACTAATGAAAAACTGTTTTTT
NA	TRBJ2-1	TRBV11-2	NA	CASSIETSTEQFF	TGTGCCAGCAGCATAGAAACTAGCACTGAGCAGTTCTTC
NA	TRBJ2-1	TRBV7-8	NA	CASRQVGNEQFF	TGTGCCAGCCGACAAGTAGGCAATGAGCAGTTCTTC
TRBD1	TRBJ2-7	TRBV7-9	NA	CASSRPGQGLSEQYF	TGTGCCAGCAGCAGGCCGGGACAGGGGTTGAGCGAGCAGTACTTC
NA	TRBJ1-4	TRBV3-1/TRBV3-2	NA	CASSQVIFPNEKLFF	TGTGCCAGCAGCCAAGTCATCTTCCCTAATGAAAAACTGTTTTTT
NA	TRBJ2-7	TRBV10-3	NA	CAISELYEQYF	TGTGCCATCAGTGAGCTTTACGAGCAGTACTTC
TRBD1	TRBJ2-6	TRBV9	NA	CASSVAGQSSGANVLTF	TGTGCCAGCAGCGTAGCGGGACAGAGCTCTGGGGCCAACGTCCTGACTTTC
TRBD1	TRBJ1-4	TRBV2	NA	CASISRQGVREKLFF	TGTGCCAGCATCTCCCGACAGGGAGTACGTGAAAAACTGTTTTTT
NA	TRBJ1-1	TRBV12-3/TRBV12-4	NA	CASTGPLNTEAFF	TGTGCCAGCACGGGGCCCCTGAACACTGAAGCTTTCTTT
NA	TRBJ1-2	TRBV20-1	once	CSARVPGHYTF	TGCAGTGCTAGGGTCCCAGGGCACTACACCTTC
NA	TRBJ2-7	TRBV10-3	NA	CAISVGGFHEQYF	TGTGCCATCAGTGTTGGAGGGTTCCACGAGCAGTACTTC
NA	TRBJ2-3	TRBV27	NA	CASSLTAGSTDTQYF	TGTGCCAGCAGTTTAACGGCAGGGAGTACAGATACGCAGTATTTT
TRBD2	TRBJ2-4	TRBV5-1	NA	CASSLEGGGNIQYF	TGCGCCAGCAGCTTGGAGGGCGGGGGAAACATTCAGTACTTC
NA	TRBJ1-5	TRBV6-2/TRBV6-3	NA	CASSYSLGISYQPQHF	TGTGCCAGCAGTTACTCGTTGGGTATCAGTTATCAGCCCCAGCATTTT
TRBD2	TRBJ2-1	TRBV9	NA	CASSEGTRNEQFF	TGTGCCAGCAGCGAGGGGACTAGGAATGAGCAGTTCTTC
TRBD1	TRBJ1-4	TRBV4-3	NA	CASSQGQGGEKLFF	TGCGCCAGCAGCCAAGGACAGGGGGGAGAAAAACTGTTTTTT
NA	TRBJ1-2	TRBV6-5	once	CASSSTDRPRHGYTF	TGTGCCAGCAGTTCTACTGACAGGCCGCGACATGGCTACACCTTC
TRBD2	TRBJ2-1	TRBV4-1	NA	CASSLAGGAEEQFF	TGCGCCAGCAGCCTAGCGGGGGGCGCCGAGGAGCAGTTCTTC
TRBD2	TRBJ2-1	TRBV30	once	CAWSRDGGDEQFF	TGTGCCTGGAGTAGGGACGGGGGGGATGAGCAGTTCTTC